This T cell receptor beta chain was retrieved from a study of PD-L1 blockade in urothelial cancer. Turning to the study itself: Of about 29 patients, about 24 were males with bladder-origin urothelial cancer.

Sequencing used immunoSEQ multiplex PCR; TCRdb keeps in-frame clones, though not all of them. The sample contains 400 to 550 clones, 38% of which appear only once. CDR3 length equals 14 residues. V shed 4 bases, J shed 4 bases, and the junction held 4 bases outside the gene matches. Looked up from germline, CDR1 is SQVTM and CDR2 is ANQGSEA. The rearrangement uses TRBV29-1 and TRBJ2-5; TRBD2 aligns across 12 bases. The sample was tumor tissue, taken before atezolizumab (anti-PD-L1) treatment. The origin of this receptor is a man aged 65 to 79 with urothelial cancer. The CDR3 nucleotides are TGCAGCGTTGGACTAGCGGGAGTTGGAGAGACCCAGTACTTC. Translating it yields CSVGLAGVGETQYF. Looking up the rest from reference TRBV29-1 and TRBJ2-5 gives the full variable domain: SAVISQKPSRDICQRGTSLTIQCQVDSQVTMMFWYRQQPGQSLTLIATANQGSEATYESGFVIDKFPISRPNLTFSTLTVSNMSPEDSSIYLCSVGLAGVGETQYFGPGTRLLVL.